The 27 T cell receptor beta chains listed next were all sequenced from one sample in a study of T-cell memory formation after mild COVID-19. TCRdb re-analysed the 5' RACE reads in MiXCR, keeping a single row per CDR3 protein. The sample lists roughly 120,000 distinct CDR3 sequences, approximately 15% seen once, with about 14% in the top ten. Sequencing used PBMCs or a T cell subset sorted from them (not recorded which). The receptors come from an adult woman who had mild COVID-19 (a few samples of this study predate the infection). Cell type and time point are not known.

This clonotype was observed a few times. This rearrangement joins TRBV20-1 to TRBJ2-7, with TRBD1 as a possible D gene (6 bases). V lost 4 bases and J 2 bases, leaving 12 bases between the germline ends. Germline CDR1 is DFQATT and CDR2 is SNEGSKA (reference sequence). The CDR3 is 13 residues long. The CDR3: CSAMTGPPYEQYF. The CDR3 bases are TGCAGTGCTATGACAGGCCCTCCCTACGAGCAGTACTTC.

This clonotype was recorded a few times. The V call is TRBV20-1, the J call TRBJ2-1; no clear D. The CDR3 is made up of 12 amino acids. Germline V lookup: CDR1 DFQATT, CDR2 SNEGSKA (reference sequence). Trimming stripped 1 base from V and 7 bases from J, with 8 bases between. The CDR3 sequence is CSARVGWNEQFF. DNA of the CDR3: TGCAGTGCTAGAGTGGGGTGGAATGAGCAGTTCTTC.

This clonotype was observed a handful of times. This sequence joins TRBV7-9 and TRBJ1-2; D is ambiguous. The CDR3 is 13 amino acids. V lost 5 bases and J 8 bases, leaving 15 bases between the germline ends. Per germline, CDR1 SEHNR and CDR2 FQNEAQ (reference sequence). Written as DNA, the CDR3 is TGTGCCAGCAGCCCCCCAACCCCTAACGGCTACACCTTC. Translation gives CASSPPTPNGYTF.

This chain links TRBV2 with TRBJ1-1, with 7 positions matching TRBD1. This CDR3 comprises 15 residues. Germline CDR1 SNHLY, CDR2 FYNNEI. The V gene end was trimmed by 5 bases and the J gene end by 7 bases; junction bases not matched to a gene: 13. The CDR3 here is CASSHIKRTGGEAFF. The CDR3 DNA is TGTGCCAGCAGTCACATAAAACGGACAGGAGGTGAAGCTTTCTTT. Full variable domain (rest looked up from reference TRBV2 and TRBJ1-1): EPEVTQTPSHQVTQMGQEVILRCVPISNHLYFYWYRQILGQKVEFLVSFYNNEISEKSEIFDDQFSVERPDGSNFTLKIRSTKLEDSAMYFCASSHIKRTGGEAFFGQGTRLTVV.

This clonotype was seen a handful of times. This chain uses TRBV4-1 with TRBJ2-5; D gene ambiguous. Germline V gene lookup returns CDR1 MGHRA and CDR2 YSYEKL. The V end lost 3 bases, the J end lost 5 bases, and 16 bases lay between the germline ends. This CDR3 has 15 residues. Here the CDR3 reads CASSHGSVSAETQYF. The CDR3 bases are TGCGCCAGCAGCCACGGCTCTGTGTCGGCGGAGACCCAGTACTTC.

Only a few counts were recorded for this clonotype. The gene calls are TRBV24-1 and TRBJ2-3, with D possibly being TRBD1 (6 bases). The V and J ends lost 4 bases and 0 bases respectively, with 16 bases between them. The CDR3 extends over 17 amino acids. Germline loops: CDR1 KGHDR, CDR2 SFDVKD. CDR3 sequence (DNA): TGTGCCACCAGTGAGGGAATTGGGACACCCAGCACAGATACGCAGTATTTT. This encodes CATSEGIGTPSTDTQYF.

This clonotype was detected only a few times. The rearrangement links TRBV7-9 to TRBJ2-1; 8 bases are shared with TRBD2. The junction had 7 bases not matched to a gene; V was cut back by 6 bases and J by 3 bases. Germline-derived CDR1 and CDR2 are SEHNR and FQNEAQ (reference sequence). CDR3 length: 15 amino acids. The CDR3 nucleotides are TGTGCCAGCAGTACGCCGGGACTAGGCTACAATGAGCAGTTCTTC. Protein sequence: CASSTPGLGYNEQFF.

As concerns this clonotype: A much larger clone lies a single base off, so this may be a read error. This chain uses TRBV4-2 with TRBJ2-2, with TRBD2 matching 12 bases. The length of the CDR3 is 17 residues. CDR1 LGHNA and CDR2 YNFKEQ come from the germline V gene. The CDR3 DNA follows: TGTGCCAGCAGCCAGACTAGCGGGAGTCGGCCCACCGGGGAGCTGATTTTT. It yields the protein CASSQTSGSRPTGELIF.

The chain links TRBV5-1 to TRBJ1-2; D is perhaps TRBD1 (6 bases). CDR1 SGHRS and CDR2 YFSETQ come from the germline V gene. There are 14 residues in the CDR3. V was trimmed by 8 bases and J by 5 bases, leaving 19 bases between them. CDR3 protein: CASSWSRGGYGYTF. CDR3 in DNA: TGCGCCAGTTCTTGGTCCAGGGGTGGATATGGCTACACCTTC. Full variable domain (remainder filled in from reference TRBV5-1 and TRBJ1-2): KAGVTQTPRYLIKTRGQQVTLSCSPISGHRSVSWYQQTPGQGLQFLFEYFSETQRNKGNFPGRFSGRQFSNSRSEMNVSTLELGDSALYLCASSWSRGGYGYTFGSGTRLTVV.

The chain recombines TRBV24-1 with TRBJ2-1; D is undetermined. CDR1 and CDR2 from the germline V gene are KGHDR and SFDVKD. The CDR3 is 16 residues long. V shed 1 base and J shed 7 bases, with 16 bases lying between them. In nucleotides, the CDR3 is TGTGCCACCAGTGATTTAGGGATCCGTGGACGGAATGAGCAGTTCTTC. Its translation: CATSDLGIRGRNEQFF.

This clonotype was detected only a few times. J is TRBJ2-1 and V is TRBV7-6; D call uncertain. V lost 2 bases to trimming and J lost 1 base, with 0 bases between them. The V gene's germline CDR1 is SGHVS and CDR2 FNYEAQ. This CDR3 contains 12 residues. The CDR3 DNA reads as TGTGCCAGCAGCTTATCCTACAATGAGCAGTTCTTC. This translates into CASSLSYNEQFF.

V usage is TRBV4-2 and J usage is TRBJ2-7; TRBD1 matches 8 bases. Germline V gene lookup returns CDR1 LGHNA and CDR2 YNFKEQ. Trimming took 3 bases from V and 3 from J; bases not matched to a gene: 13. The CDR3 has 17 residues. CDR3 residues: CASSHSPGTGALYEQYF. The DNA of the CDR3 is TGTGCCAGCAGCCACTCCCCTGGGACAGGAGCCCTCTACGAGCAGTACTTC.

The chain uses TRBV15 and TRBJ2-3; TRBD2 agrees at 9 bases. V lost 8 bases to trimming and J lost 2 bases; unmatched junction nucleotides: 2. The CDR3 covers 13 residues. From germline, CDR1 is LNHNV and CDR2 YYDKDF (reference sequence). CDR3 nucleotides: TGTGCCACCGCGGGGGGGAACACAGATACGCAGTATTTT. Amino acids: CATAGGNTDTQYF. Drawing the rest from reference TRBV15 and TRBJ2-3, the complete variable domain is DAMVIQNPRYQVTQFGKPVTLSCSQTLNHNVMYWYQQKSSQAPKLLFHYYDKDFNNEADTPDNFQSRRPNTSFCFLDIRSPGLGDTAMYLCATAGGNTDTQYFGPGTRLTVL.

This clonotype was seen more than once but under ten times. J is TRBJ1-2 and V is TRBV6-6; D gene unclear. Germline values: CDR1 MNHNY, CDR2 SVGAGI (reference sequence). CDR3 length: 11 amino acids. With 5 bases removed from V and 8 bases from J, the gap between germline ends came to 9 bases. The CDR3 DNA reads TGTGCCAGCAGTCCCGACGCCGGCTACACCTTC. Amino acid sequence: CASSPDAGYTF.

This clonotype was seen more than once but under ten times. This chain links TRBV12-3 or TRBV12-4 with TRBJ2-7, with 7 bases aligning to TRBD1. The CDR3 is 14 amino acids. V dropped 3 bases and J dropped 9; count of bases not matched to a gene: 11. As DNA, the CDR3 is TGTGCCAGCAGTTTGGACAGGTACTCCACGGGGCAGTACTTC. Residues: CASSLDRYSTGQYF.

This clonotype has at least ten counts. The rearrangement joins TRBV7-2 to TRBJ2-5; D gene ambiguous. V was cut by 6 bases and J by 3 bases, with 5 bases left in between. Germline V CDR1 and CDR2: SGHTA, FQGNSA. The CDR3 consists of 11 residues. The CDR3 DNA is TGTGCCAGCAGTTTAAAAGAGACCCAGTACTTC. Translating it yields CASSLKETQYF.

The chain has TRBV3-1 and TRBJ2-7; D possibly corresponds to TRBD2 (6 bases). The length of the CDR3 is 15 residues. The germline gives CDR1 LGHDT, CDR2 YNNKEL (reference sequence). V was cut by 0 bases and J by 3 bases, with 12 bases left in between. The CDR3 nucleotides read TGTGCCAGCAGCCAAGATCCGACTAGGAGCTACGAGCAGTACTTC. Protein sequence: CASSQDPTRSYEQYF.

DNA of the CDR3: TGTGCCAGCAGCCCGGGAGTCTCCTACAATGAGCAGTTCTTC. It encodes CASSPGVSYNEQFF. V is TRBV7-8 and J is TRBJ2-1, with TRBD2 as a possible D gene (6 bases). Germline V gene sequence: CDR1 SGHVS, CDR2 FQNEAQ. This CDR3 has 14 residues. Trimming pared 5 bases from V and 0 bases from J, leaving 8 bases between.

This clonotype has ten or more counts. The CDR3 spells CASSPGGGGTDTQYF. CDR3 DNA sequence: TGCGCCAGCAGCCCGGGTGGAGGGGGCACAGATACGCAGTATTTT. This chain joins TRBV5-1 and TRBJ2-3; possible D gene TRBD2, 6 bases. The CDR3 is made up of 15 amino acids. Germline values: CDR1 SGHRS, CDR2 YFSETQ. V gave up 4 bases and J gave up 1 base, with 13 bases separating them.

The sample holds a few counts of this clonotype. CDR3 coding DNA: TGTGCCAGCAGCAAAGGGGGATTTAAGAACACTGAAGCTTTCTTT. Amino acid sequence: CASSKGGFKNTEAFF. The V gene is TRBV7-9, the J gene TRBJ1-1; tentative D call: TRBD1 (6 bases). Germline CDR1 SEHNR, CDR2 FQNEAQ (reference sequence). The germline V and J ends were trimmed by 5 bases and 1 base, with 14 bases remaining between them. The CDR3 consists of 15 residues.

This clonotype was counted only a few times. The chain recombines TRBV2 with TRBJ2-1; the D is unclear. The V end was cut by 6 bases, the J end by 3 bases, with 9 bases between. The CDR3 runs 13 residues. Germline CDR1 and CDR2: SNHLY and FYNNEI. The CDR3 region has the DNA TGTGCCAGCAGGGGCAGGAACTACAATGAGCAGTTCTTC. Translated: CASRGRNYNEQFF.

The chain employs TRBV29-1 and TRBJ1-2, with TRBD1 identical over 8 bases. The CDR3 contains 13 residues. Germline values: CDR1 SQVTM, CDR2 ANQGSEA. With V trimmed by 4 bases and J by 7 bases, 8 bases remained unmatched. This chain's CDR3 is CSVGQGTSSGYTF. CDR3 nucleotides: TGCAGCGTTGGACAGGGGACCAGCAGTGGCTACACCTTC.

The rearrangement joins TRBV7-3 to TRBJ2-7; 10 nucleotides line up with TRBD1. The germline V gene encodes CDR1 SGHTA and CDR2 FQGTGA. V lost 5 bases, J lost 5 bases, and 3 bases stayed unmatched. The CDR3 loop spans 13 amino acids. The CDR3 DNA sequence: TGTGCCAGCAGCGTGGGACAGGGGCACGAGCAGTACTTC. Translating it yields CASSVGQGHEQYF. Combining the CDR3 with reference TRBV7-3 and TRBJ2-7 gives the whole variable domain GAGVSQTPSNKVTEKGKYVELRCDPISGHTALYWYRQSLGQGPEFLIYFQGTGAADDSGLPNDRFFAVRPEGSVSTLKIQRTERGDSAVYLCASSVGQGHEQYFGPGTRLTVT.

In this sample, this clonotype turned up a few times. The rearrangement joins TRBV12-3 or TRBV12-4 to TRBJ2-5; 12 bases are shared with TRBD1. V shed 0 bases and J 6 bases; nucleotides not matched to a gene: 5. The CDR3 spans 16 residues. The CDR3 reads CASSLARDRGQQTQYF. The CDR3 DNA reads as TGTGCCAGCAGTTTAGCGAGGGACAGGGGGCAACAGACCCAGTACTTC.

This chain links TRBV7-9 with TRBJ2-7; possible D gene TRBD1, 6 bases. The V end lost 3 bases, the J end lost 2 bases, and 8 bases lay between the germline ends. Germline V gene lookup returns CDR1 SEHNR and CDR2 FQNEAQ (reference sequence). This CDR3 contains 13 residues. The CDR3 DNA follows: TGTGCCAGCAGCTTCCAGGGGACCTACGAGCAGTACTTC. Protein: CASSFQGTYEQYF.

This chain connects TRBV12-3 or TRBV12-4 to TRBJ1-1; no reliable D call. The CDR3 runs 12 residues. The V end lost 3 bases, the J end lost 4 bases, and 6 bases lay between the germline ends. The CDR3 region is CASSLFGTEAFF. DNA of the CDR3: TGTGCCAGCAGTTTGTTCGGCACTGAAGCTTTCTTT.

This clonotype appeared a few times. The V gene is TRBV5-1, the J gene TRBJ2-3; D might be TRBD2 (5 bases). Trimming removed 0 bases at V and 5 bases at J, with 16 bases between. This CDR3 spans 16 amino acids. Germline V gene lookup returns CDR1 SGHRS and CDR2 YFSETQ. DNA of the CDR3: TGCGCCAGCAGCTTGGCCTCCGGAGGCTGGGGAGATACGCAGTATTTT. Translating it yields CASSLASGGWGDTQYF.